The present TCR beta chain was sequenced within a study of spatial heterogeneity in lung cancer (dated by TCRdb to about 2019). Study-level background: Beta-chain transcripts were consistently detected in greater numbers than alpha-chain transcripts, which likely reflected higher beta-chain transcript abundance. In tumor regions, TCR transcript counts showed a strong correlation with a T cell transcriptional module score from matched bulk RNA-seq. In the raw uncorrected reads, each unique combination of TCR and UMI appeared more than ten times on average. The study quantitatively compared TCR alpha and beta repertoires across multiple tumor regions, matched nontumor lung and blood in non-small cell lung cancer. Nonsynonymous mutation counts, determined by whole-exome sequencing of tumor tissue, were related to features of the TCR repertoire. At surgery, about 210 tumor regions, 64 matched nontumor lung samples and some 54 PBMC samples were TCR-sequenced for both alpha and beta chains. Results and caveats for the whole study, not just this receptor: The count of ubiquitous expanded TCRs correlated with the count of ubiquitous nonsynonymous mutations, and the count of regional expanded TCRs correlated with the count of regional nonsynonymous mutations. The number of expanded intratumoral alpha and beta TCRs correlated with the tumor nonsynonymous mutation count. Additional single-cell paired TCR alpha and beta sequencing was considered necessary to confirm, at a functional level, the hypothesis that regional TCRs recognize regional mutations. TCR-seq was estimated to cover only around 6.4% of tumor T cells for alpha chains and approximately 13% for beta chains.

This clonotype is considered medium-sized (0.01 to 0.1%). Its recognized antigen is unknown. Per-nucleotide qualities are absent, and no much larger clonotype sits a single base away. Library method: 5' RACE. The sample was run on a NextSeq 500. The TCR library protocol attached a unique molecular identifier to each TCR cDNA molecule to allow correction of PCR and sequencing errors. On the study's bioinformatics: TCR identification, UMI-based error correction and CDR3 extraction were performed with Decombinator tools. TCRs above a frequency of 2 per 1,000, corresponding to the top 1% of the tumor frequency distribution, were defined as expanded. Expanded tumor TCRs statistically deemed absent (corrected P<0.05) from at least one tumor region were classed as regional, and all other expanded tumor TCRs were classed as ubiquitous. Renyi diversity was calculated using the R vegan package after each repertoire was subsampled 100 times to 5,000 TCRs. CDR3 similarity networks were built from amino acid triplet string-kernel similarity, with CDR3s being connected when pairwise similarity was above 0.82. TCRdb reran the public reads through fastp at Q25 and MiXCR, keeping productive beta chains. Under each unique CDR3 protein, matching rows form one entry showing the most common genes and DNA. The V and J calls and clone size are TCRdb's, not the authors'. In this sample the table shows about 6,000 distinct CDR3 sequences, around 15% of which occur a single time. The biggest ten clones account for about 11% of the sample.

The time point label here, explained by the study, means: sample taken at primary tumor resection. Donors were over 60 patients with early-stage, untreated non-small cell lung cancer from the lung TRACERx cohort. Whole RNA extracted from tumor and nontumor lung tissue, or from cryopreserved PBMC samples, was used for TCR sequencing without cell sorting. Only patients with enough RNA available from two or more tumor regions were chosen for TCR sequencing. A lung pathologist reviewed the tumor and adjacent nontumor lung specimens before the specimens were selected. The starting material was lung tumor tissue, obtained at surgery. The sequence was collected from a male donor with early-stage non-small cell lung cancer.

The CDR3 reads CSATTSGGAHEQFF. The base sequence is TGCAGTGCTACGACTAGCGGGGGGGCCCATGAGCAGTTCTTC. The receptor chain draws on TRBV20-1 and TRBJ2-1; TRBD2 matches 14 bases in the middle. From the cysteine through the phenylalanine, the CDR3 covers 14 amino acids. The CDR3 DNA has 42 bases and is translated from base 1. Trimming takes 4 bases off V and 8 bases off J; junction bases not matched to a gene: 4. CDR1 and CDR2, per the germline V gene (reference sequence), are DFQATT and SNEGSKA.